This TCR beta chain was documented in a study of blood T cell repertoires in COVID-19 (TCRdb year 2020). Notes on the research overall: Collaborator samples came from the United States, Italy and Spain and covered acute and convalescent phases of COVID-19. A de-identified subject ID, COVID-19 status, age in years and sex were almost always included in the sample metadata. A freely available public database, intended as a resource for researchers studying the immune response to SARS-CoV-2, is where the repertoires were released. Where available, HLA class I and class II types were taken from metadata supplied by the sample provider and were not determined by assay-based typing. The material from the prospective study consisted of cDNA or gDNA derived from T cells, B-cell-depleted T cells, or PBMCs. Deeply sampled blood TCRbeta repertoires from subjects exposed to, actively infected with, or recovered from COVID-19 were included in the dataset. The samples were drawn from two sources: the first 160 participants of the ongoing ImmuneRACE study, and 950 to 1,500 subjects contributed by 6 global collaborators.

Participants in the prospective study were enrolled through a virtual design, were aged roughly 18 to 95 years, and lived in approximately 24 United States geographic areas. In the prospective study, participants were assigned to cohorts based on the clinical history participants reported in a screening survey and a study questionnaire. Each participant in the prospective study had whole blood, serum and a nasopharyngeal or oropharyngeal swab collected by mobile phlebotomists. Additional blood draws and questionnaires over an approximately 2-month period could optionally be provided by prospective study participants. Before DNA extraction, prospective study blood samples were shipped either frozen or at room temperature. With regard to this clone: What this receptor recognizes is not known. It has no much larger one-base neighbor in the sample; base qualities were not kept.

For CDR1 and CDR2, the germline V gene lists ENHRY and SYGVKD. The CDR3 covers 16 residues, taking in both the cysteine and the phenylalanine. The DNA shown is the 48-base CDR3, in frame from base 1. The V end loses 4 bases and the J end loses 1 base, and a stretch of 13 bases separates them. What the authors observed across the whole study: Clinical and demographic metadata were provided uncurated, with the amount varying by source and participant.

TCRbeta CDR3 regions were amplified from genomic DNA using the immunoSEQ Assay, a bias-controlled multiplex PCR. The original pipeline was this. Nucleated cell counts per sample were estimated from amplification of reference gene primers within the assay. To quantify the absolute abundance of each unique TCRbeta CDR3 rearrangement, sequence reads were collapsed and filtered. For each sample, productive Simpson clonality was calculated by taking the square root of Simpson's diversity index across productive rearrangements. TCRdb mirrors the immuneACCESS table, restricted to in-frame sequences. Some clones are absent from its copies; in checked studies, under half trace to an unresolved V gene, and the reason for the others is unknown. The D gene and trimming were derived from the DNA, and the V and J assignments and clone size from that table. The sample yields about 300,000 clones; 90% were counted once. The ten largest make up 3.5% to 4.5% of the sample.

The sequence links TRBV10-3 to TRBJ2-2, and the D gene may be TRBD1, 5 bases matching. The clonotype was recovered from a woman in her late teens or twenties with acute COVID-19. Sequencing was performed on PBMCs or T cells enriched from blood (not recorded which). The CDR3 here reads CAISGQMQGNTGELFF. Here is the DNA: TGTGCCATCAGTGGCCAGATGCAGGGGAACACCGGGGAGCTGTTTTTT.